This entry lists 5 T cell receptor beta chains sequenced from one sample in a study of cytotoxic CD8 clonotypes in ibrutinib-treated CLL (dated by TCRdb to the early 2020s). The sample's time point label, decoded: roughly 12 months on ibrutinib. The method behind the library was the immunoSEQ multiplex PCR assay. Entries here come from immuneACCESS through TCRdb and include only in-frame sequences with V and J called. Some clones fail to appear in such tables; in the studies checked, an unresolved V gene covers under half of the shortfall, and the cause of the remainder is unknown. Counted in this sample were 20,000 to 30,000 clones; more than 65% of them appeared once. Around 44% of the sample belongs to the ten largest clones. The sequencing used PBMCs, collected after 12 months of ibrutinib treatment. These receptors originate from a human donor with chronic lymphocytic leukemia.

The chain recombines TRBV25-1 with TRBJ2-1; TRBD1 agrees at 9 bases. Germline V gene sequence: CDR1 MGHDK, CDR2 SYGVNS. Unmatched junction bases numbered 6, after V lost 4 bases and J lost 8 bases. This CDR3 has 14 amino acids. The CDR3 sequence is CASSAYRGHDEQFF. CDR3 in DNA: TGTGCCAGCAGTGCATACAGGGGGCACGATGAGCAGTTCTTC.

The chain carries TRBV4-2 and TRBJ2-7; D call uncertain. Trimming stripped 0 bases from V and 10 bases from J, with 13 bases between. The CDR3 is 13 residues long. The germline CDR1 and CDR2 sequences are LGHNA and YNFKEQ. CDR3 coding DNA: TGTGCCAGCAGCCAAGATCTCCGGGTCCCTCAGTACTTC. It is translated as CASSQDLRVPQYF.

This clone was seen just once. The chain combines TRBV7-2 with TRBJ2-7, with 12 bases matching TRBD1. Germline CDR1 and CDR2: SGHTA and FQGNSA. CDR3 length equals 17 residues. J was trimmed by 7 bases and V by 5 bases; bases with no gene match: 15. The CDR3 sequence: CASSPKPFGTGGVEQYF. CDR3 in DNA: TGTGCCAGCAGCCCCAAACCATTCGGGACAGGGGGCGTGGAGCAGTACTTC.

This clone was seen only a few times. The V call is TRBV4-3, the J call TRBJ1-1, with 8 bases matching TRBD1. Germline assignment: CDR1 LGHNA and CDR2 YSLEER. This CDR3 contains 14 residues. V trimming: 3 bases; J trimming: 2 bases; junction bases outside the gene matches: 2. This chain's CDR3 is CASSHGTGNTEAFF. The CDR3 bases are TGCGCCAGCAGCCACGGGACAGGAAACACTGAAGCTTTCTTT.

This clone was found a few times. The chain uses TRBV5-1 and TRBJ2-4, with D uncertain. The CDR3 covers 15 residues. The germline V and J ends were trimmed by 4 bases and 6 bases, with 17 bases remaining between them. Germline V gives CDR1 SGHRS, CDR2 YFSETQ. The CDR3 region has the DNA TGCGCCAGCAGCCGGAGTACGTTGGGTGGAAACATTCAGTACTTC. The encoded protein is CASSRSTLGGNIQYF.